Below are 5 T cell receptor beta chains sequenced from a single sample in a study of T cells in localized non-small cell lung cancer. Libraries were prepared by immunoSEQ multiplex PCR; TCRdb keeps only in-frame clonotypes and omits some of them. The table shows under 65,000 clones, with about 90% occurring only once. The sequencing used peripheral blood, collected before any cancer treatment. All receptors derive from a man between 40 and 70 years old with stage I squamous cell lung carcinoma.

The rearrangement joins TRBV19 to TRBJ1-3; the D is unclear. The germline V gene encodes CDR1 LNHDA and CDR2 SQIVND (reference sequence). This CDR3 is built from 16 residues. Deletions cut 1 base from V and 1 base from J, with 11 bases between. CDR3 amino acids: CASSIARRKSGNTIYF. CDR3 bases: TGTGCCAGTAGTATAGCGAGGAGGAAATCTGGAAACACCATATATTTT.

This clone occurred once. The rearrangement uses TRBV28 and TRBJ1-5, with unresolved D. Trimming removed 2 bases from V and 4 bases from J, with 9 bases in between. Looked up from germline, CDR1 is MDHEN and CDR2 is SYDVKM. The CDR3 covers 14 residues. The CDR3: CASSLGSQNQPQHF. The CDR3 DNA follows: TGTGCCAGCAGTTTAGGCAGCCAGAATCAGCCCCAGCATTTT.

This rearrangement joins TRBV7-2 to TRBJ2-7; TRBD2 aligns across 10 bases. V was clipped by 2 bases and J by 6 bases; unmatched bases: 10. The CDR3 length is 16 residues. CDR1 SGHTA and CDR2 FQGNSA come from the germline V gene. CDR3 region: CASSLKLWTSGFEQYF. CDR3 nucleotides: TGTGCCAGCAGCTTAAAGCTGTGGACTAGCGGTTTCGAGCAGTACTTC.

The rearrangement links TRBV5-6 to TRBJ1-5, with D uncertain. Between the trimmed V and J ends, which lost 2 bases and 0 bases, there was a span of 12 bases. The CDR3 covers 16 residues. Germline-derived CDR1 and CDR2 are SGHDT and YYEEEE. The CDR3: CASSLFDGYSNQPQHF. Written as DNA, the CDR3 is TGTGCCAGCAGCTTATTTGACGGGTATAGCAATCAGCCCCAGCATTTT.

CDR3 DNA: TGTGCCAGCAGGTATACAGGGGGCAATCAGCCCCAGCATTTT. It is translated as CASRYTGGNQPQHF. The chain has TRBV2 and TRBJ1-5, with 7 bases aligning to TRBD1. Per germline, CDR1 SNHLY and CDR2 FYNNEI. The CDR3 consists of 14 residues. Trimming at V came to 6 bases and at J to 2 bases, leaving 4 bases not matched to a gene.